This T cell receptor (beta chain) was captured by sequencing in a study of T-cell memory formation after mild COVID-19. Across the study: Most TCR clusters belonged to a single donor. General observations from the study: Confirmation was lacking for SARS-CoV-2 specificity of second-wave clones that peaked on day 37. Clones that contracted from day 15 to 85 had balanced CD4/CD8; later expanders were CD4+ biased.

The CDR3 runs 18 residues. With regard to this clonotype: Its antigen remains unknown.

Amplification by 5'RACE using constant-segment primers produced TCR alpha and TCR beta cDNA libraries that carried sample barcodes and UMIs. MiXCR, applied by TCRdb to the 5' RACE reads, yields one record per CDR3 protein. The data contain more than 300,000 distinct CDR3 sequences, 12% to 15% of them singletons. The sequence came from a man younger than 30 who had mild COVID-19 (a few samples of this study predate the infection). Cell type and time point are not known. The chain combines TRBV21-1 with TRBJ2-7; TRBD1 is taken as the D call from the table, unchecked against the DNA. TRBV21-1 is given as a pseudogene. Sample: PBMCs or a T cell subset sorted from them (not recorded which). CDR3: CASSRPDGQGLRLYEQYF. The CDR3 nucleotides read TGTGCCAGCAGCAGGCCCGACGGGCAGGGGCTTCGTCTCTACGAGCAGTACTTC.